The 15 T cell receptor beta chains in this list originate from one sample, sequenced in a study of T cells in Graves' hyperthyroidism and ophthalmopathy. Template material for amplifying TCR beta CDR3 regions consisted of RNA transcripts. The HTBI primer set served for first-round RT-PCR of the TCR CDR3. TCRdb analysed the multiplex PCR reads with MiXCR anew, one entry per CDR3 protein. Of nearly 600,000 distinct CDR3 sequences in the sample, over 11% are singletons; the top ten hold roughly 5.7%. Specimen: blood. The receptors here all came from a woman in her twenties or thirties with Graves' hyperthyroidism that later progressed to Graves' ophthalmopathy.

This clonotype was counted many times. The V gene is TRBV5-1, the J gene TRBJ2-1; no clear D gene. Germline V lookup: CDR1 SGHRS, CDR2 YFSETQ. The CDR3 covers 14 residues. Trimming removed 0 bases at V and 6 bases at J, with 10 bases between. CDR3 in amino acids: CASSLEVSVNEQFF. The DNA of the CDR3 is TGCGCCAGCAGCTTGGAGGTGTCAGTCAATGAGCAGTTCTTC.

This clonotype was recorded at least ten times. This sequence joins TRBV15 and TRBJ2-5; TRBD2 agrees at 7 bases. CDR3 length: 16 amino acids. Germline V gives CDR1 LNHNV, CDR2 YYDKDF (reference sequence). The V gene end was trimmed by 4 bases and the J gene end by 2 bases; junction bases not matched to a gene: 10. The CDR3 nucleotides are TGTGCCACCAGCACTAGCGGAGCTAACCTACAAGAGACCCAGTACTTC. As protein: CATSTSGANLQETQYF.

CDR3 in DNA: TGTGCCAGCAGTACCCCGGGACAGGGAGGCGGCTACACCTTC. Its protein is CASSTPGQGGGYTF. This rearrangement joins TRBV28 to TRBJ1-2; 9 positions agree with TRBD1. CDR3 length: 14 amino acids. With V trimmed by 5 bases and J by 8 bases, 9 bases remained unmatched. Germline CDR1 is MDHEN and CDR2 is SYDVKM.

This clonotype was observed many times. This chain joins TRBV5-1 and TRBJ2-7, with D possibly TRBD2 on 6 matching bases. The CDR3 runs 16 residues. Per germline, CDR1 SGHRS and CDR2 YFSETQ. The V end lost 4 bases, the J end lost 0 bases, and 17 bases lay between the germline ends. The CDR3 spells CASSPGGTASSYEQYF. CDR3 bases: TGCGCCAGCAGCCCTGGGGGGACGGCGAGCTCCTACGAGCAGTACTTC.

This clonotype has only a few counts. The V and J genes are TRBV5-7 and TRBJ1-4; the D gene is possibly TRBD1 (6 bases). TRBV5-7 is recorded as an ORF, its role being uncertain. The CDR3 totals 14 residues. V was trimmed by 1 base and J by 7 bases, leaving 11 bases between them. Here the CDR3 DNA reads TGTGCCAGCAGCTTGAAACAGGGCGGTGAAAAACTGTTTTTT. Encoded protein: CASSLKQGGEKLFF.

The chain joins TRBV19 to TRBJ1-1; D gene unclear. Per germline, CDR1 LNHDA and CDR2 SQIVND (reference sequence). V was clipped by 7 bases and J by 7 bases, with 10 bases between them. The CDR3 runs to 11 residues. The CDR3 DNA reads as TGTGCCAGTACCGGGTGGGGTGAAGCTTTCTTT. Amino acids: CASTGWGEAFF.

This clonotype was counted many times. The chain uses TRBV6-2 or TRBV6-3 and TRBJ1-6; D might be TRBD1 (6 bases). CDR3 length: 15 amino acids. The V gene's germline CDR1 is MNHEY and CDR2 SVGEGT. V gave up 8 bases and J gave up 2 bases, with 13 bases separating them. CDR3 in DNA: TGTGCCAGCGACGGCCGGGACACCTATAATTCACCCCTCCACTTT. Translation gives CASDGRDTYNSPLHF.

The chain is built from TRBV7-6 and TRBJ2-5; D not certain. The germline CDR1 and CDR2 sequences are SGHVS and FNYEAQ. V was cut by 4 bases and J by 5 bases, with 14 bases left in between. The CDR3 sequence is 14 residues long. The DNA of the CDR3 is TGTGCCAGCAGCTCCGAATCCCTCTGGGAGACCCAGTACTTC. This codes for CASSSESLWETQYF. Variable domain in full (rest from reference TRBV7-6 and TRBJ2-5): GAGVSQSPRYKVTKRGQDVALRCDPISGHVSLYWYRQALGQGPEFLTYFNYEAQQDKSGLPNDRFSAERPEGSISTLTIQRTEQRDSAMYRCASSSESLWETQYFGPGTRLLVL.

This sequence joins TRBV28 and TRBJ1-5, with 7 bases that match TRBD1. V gave up 2 bases and J gave up 4 bases; unmatched junction bases: 5. The V gene's germline CDR1 is MDHEN and CDR2 SYDVKM. CDR3 length: 15 residues. CDR3 amino acids: CASSLAQGVNQPQHF. The CDR3 bases are TGTGCCAGCAGTTTAGCGCAGGGGGTGAATCAGCCCCAGCATTTT.

This clonotype has at least ten counts. This chain joins TRBV12-3 or TRBV12-4 and TRBJ1-4; D call uncertain. The V end lost 7 bases, the J end lost 4 bases, and 16 bases lay between the germline ends. The CDR3 sequence is 15 residues long. The CDR3 nucleotides are TGTGCCAGCAAGGGAACCTCCGGAGGTAATGAAAAACTGTTTTTT. Its translation: CASKGTSGGNEKLFF.

This clonotype was detected a few times. This chain connects TRBV16 to TRBJ1-5; perhaps TRBD1 as D (6 bases). V was trimmed by 4 bases and J by 0 bases, leaving 16 bases between them. The CDR3 spans 17 residues. Germline V lookup: CDR1 KGHSY, CDR2 FQNENV. The CDR3 loop reads CASSLSDRSDSNQPQHF. The CDR3 bases are TGTGCCAGCAGCCTCAGCGACAGGTCCGATAGCAATCAGCCCCAGCATTTT.

This clonotype was seen a handful of times. The chain recombines TRBV6-1 with TRBJ2-1; 7 positions match TRBD1. Germline lookup yields CDR1 MNHNS and CDR2 SASEGT. V shed 7 bases, J shed 3 bases, and the junction held 12 bases outside the gene matches. The CDR3 has 16 residues. CDR3 region: CASNKGRDSLYNEQFF. In DNA form, the CDR3 reads TGTGCCAGCAATAAGGGCAGGGACAGCCTCTACAATGAGCAGTTCTTC.

Ten or more counts support this clonotype. This chain joins TRBV11-3 and TRBJ1-4; D not certain. Trimming took off 0 bases at V and 7 bases at J, with 9 bases between the two ends. Looked up from germline, CDR1 is SGHNT and CDR2 is YENEEA. The CDR3 is 14 amino acids. The CDR3 here is CASSLDRGTEKLFF. CDR3 in DNA: TGTGCCAGCAGCTTAGATCGGGGTACTGAAAAACTGTTTTTT.

The V and J genes are TRBV4-1 and TRBJ1-2; D not certain. Deletions cut 0 bases from V and 0 bases from J, with 8 bases between. The CDR3 extends over 15 amino acids. Germline V CDR1 and CDR2: MGHRA, YSYEKL. The CDR3 region is CASSQDLSTNYGYTF. The CDR3 DNA is TGCGCCAGCAGCCAAGATCTGAGTACTAACTATGGCTACACCTTC.

The rearrangement links TRBV6-5 to TRBJ2-3; possibly TRBD2 for D (6 bases). The V and J ends lost 0 bases and 4 bases respectively, with 17 bases between them. The CDR3 has 17 amino acids. CDR1 MNHEY and CDR2 SVGAGI come from the germline V gene. The CDR3 spells CASSYSGPGSYADTQYF. CDR3 coding DNA: TGTGCCAGCAGTTACTCGGGGCCCGGGAGTTATGCAGATACGCAGTATTTT.